Sequencing of this T cell receptor (beta chain) was carried out in a study of blood T cell repertoires in COVID-19. This CDR3 is built from 13 residues. V was clipped by 2 bases and J by 8 bases, with 10 bases between them. Germline assignment: CDR1 MNHEY and CDR2 SVGAGI. Clones were sequenced by immunoSEQ multiplex PCR, and TCRdb holds only the in-frame ones, with some missing. The repertoire has some 170,000 clones, about 90% of them found once; the top ten carry 0.95% to 1.5%. This sequence originates from a human donor with acute COVID-19. The donor label of this sample is uncertain. Specimen: PBMCs or T cells enriched from blood (not recorded which). The chain combines TRBV6-5 with TRBJ2-1; possibly TRBD1 for D (7 bases). The CDR3: CASSYGRGDEQFF. The CDR3 bases are TGTGCCAGCAGTTACGGCAGGGGGGATGAGCAGTTCTTC.